The T cell receptor beta chain under discussion was sequenced for a study of regulatory T cells in long-lasting Graves disease (dated by TCRdb to 2020 to 2022). Broadly, across the study: Persistent Graves' disease was defined as antithyroid drug treatment for over 5 years with persistently positive TSH receptor autoantibodies. On average, persistent Graves' disease patients in the clinical cohort had been on antithyroid drugs for approximately ten years. Peripheral blood TCR sequencing and RNA sequencing compared persistent Graves' disease patients with newly diagnosed Graves' disease patients. A total of around 35 samples underwent TCR sequencing: around 13 from persistent and approximately 20 from newly diagnosed Graves' disease patients. The study was registered as a clinical trial and conducted in China. Points the paper makes about the study in general: Lower TCR Shannon entropy and fewer highly expanded clones were observed in persistent Graves' disease patients than in newly diagnosed patients, which suggested clonal expansion. Only the TCR beta chain was sequenced and analyzed. Preferential use of TRBV28, TRBJ1-2 and TRBJ2-5 was observed in persistent disease, whereas TRBV20-1 and TRBJ2-1 were favored in newly diagnosed disease. The authors acknowledged the small sample size as a limitation that may reduce accuracy. More public clonotypes were shared among persistent patients (2,741) than among newly diagnosed patients (more than 950). Only peripheral blood was studied, because thyroid tissue, the primary lesion, was inaccessible.

There are a few counts of this clonotype. Its target antigen remains unknown. Base qualities are missing; no much larger clone stands one base away. The time point label corresponds to: persistent/refractory GD, antithyroid drugs over 5 years with positive TRAb. For both TCR sequencing and RNA sequencing, RNA was extracted from PBMCs using TRIzol. The diagnosis of Graves' disease was made according to American Thyroid Association guidelines. Patients for the study were recruited at an endocrinology department in Xi'an, China. From each patient, approximately 10 milliliters of peripheral blood was collected into an EDTA anticoagulant tube. PBMCs were isolated by Ficoll Paque Plus density gradient separation without further T cell sorting. An Agilent 2100 Bioanalyzer and agarose gel were used to assess RNA quality, and a NanoDrop 2000 was used to measure RNA concentration. Looking up the germline V gene yields CDR1 MNHNS and CDR2 SASEGT. V is clipped by 7 bases and J by 7 bases, and the sequence between their germline boundaries is 29 bases long. The CDR3 starts with the cysteine, ends with the phenylalanine, and has 18 residues. Only the CDR3 region is kept as DNA, spanning 54 bases read in frame from base 1.

The library was obtained by multiplex PCR. The data were produced on an Illumina HiSeq 4000. iRepertoire HTBI primers and Arm-PCR amplification of CDR3 regions were used to construct TCR beta libraries. Before sequencing, the PCR products underwent gel purification. Regarding the original processing steps: Gene usage analysis of CDR3 amino acid clonotypes relied on the 60 or so TRBV and 13 to 15 TRBJ segments identified across samples. COPE and FqMerger were used to merge the filtered high-quality paired reads into contigs. BLAST was used to align contigs to IMGT TRBV, TRBD and TRBJ reference genes, and CDR3 was defined according to IMGT. Highly expanded clones were defined as clonotypes with a frequency above 0.1%. Repertoire diversity was measured by Shannon entropy, and V-J evenness by the Gini coefficient. Clonotypes shared by more than one individual were considered public. TCRdb redid the processing of the public reads, applying fastp at Q25 and MiXCR, and retained in-frame beta chains. Rows matching on CDR3 protein sequence are summarized as one entry with the most common DNA and genes. TCRdb's processing, not the authors', yielded these V and J calls. This sample has about 420,000 distinct CDR3 sequences in its table, and around a quarter of those were observed once. Of the sample, over 25% falls within the top ten clones.

Sample: peripheral blood mononuclear cells (PBMCs), taken when the disease was refractory, from a patient treated with antithyroid drugs. This sequence originates from a female donor with Graves disease. This chain is built from TRBV6-1 and TRBJ1-5, with TRBD1 as a weak D call on 6 bases. CDR3 protein: CASIHKTEEKGGGQPQHF. The DNA sequence is as follows: TGTGCCAGCATCCATAAGACGGAGGAAAAAGGAGGGGGGCAGCCCCAGCATTTT.